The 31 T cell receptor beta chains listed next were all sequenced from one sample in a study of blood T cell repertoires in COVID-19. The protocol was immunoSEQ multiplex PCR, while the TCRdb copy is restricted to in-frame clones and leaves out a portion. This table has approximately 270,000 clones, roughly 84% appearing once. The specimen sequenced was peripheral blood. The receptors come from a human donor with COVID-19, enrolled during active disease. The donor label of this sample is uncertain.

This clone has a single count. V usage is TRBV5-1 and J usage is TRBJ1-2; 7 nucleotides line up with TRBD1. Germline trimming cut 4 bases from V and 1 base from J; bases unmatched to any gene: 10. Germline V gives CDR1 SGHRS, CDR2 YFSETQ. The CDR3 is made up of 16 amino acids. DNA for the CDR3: TGCGCCAGCAGCCCCGGACAGGCGCCTATTAACTATGGCTACACCTTC. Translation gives CASSPGQAPINYGYTF. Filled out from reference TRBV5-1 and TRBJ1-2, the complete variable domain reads KAGVTQTPRYLIKTRGQQVTLSCSPISGHRSVSWYQQTPGQGLQFLFEYFSETQRNKGNFPGRFSGRQFSNSRSEMNVSTLELGDSALYLCASSPGQAPINYGYTFGSGTRLTVV.

This chain's CDR3 is CASRAASSTDTQYF. The CDR3 bases are TGTGCCAGCAGGGCGGCGTCTAGCACAGATACGCAGTATTTT. The chain has TRBV19 and TRBJ2-3; a weak D match, TRBD1 (5 bases). The ends were cut back, 9 bases at V and 0 bases at J, with 13 bases in the middle. CDR3 size: 14 residues. The V gene's germline CDR1 is LNHDA and CDR2 SQIVND (reference sequence).

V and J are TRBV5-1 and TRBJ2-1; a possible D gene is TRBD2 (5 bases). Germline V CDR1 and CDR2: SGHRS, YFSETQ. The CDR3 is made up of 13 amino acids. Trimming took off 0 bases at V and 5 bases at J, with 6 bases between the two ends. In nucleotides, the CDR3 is TGCGCCAGCAGCTTGGCGGGAAACAATGAGCAGTTCTTC. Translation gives CASSLAGNNEQFF.

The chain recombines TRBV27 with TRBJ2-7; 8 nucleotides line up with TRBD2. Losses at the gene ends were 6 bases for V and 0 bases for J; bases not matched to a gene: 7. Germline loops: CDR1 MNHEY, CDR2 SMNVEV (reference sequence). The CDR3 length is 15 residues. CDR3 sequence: CASSSLSGNSYEQYF. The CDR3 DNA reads TGTGCCAGCAGCTCACTTAGCGGGAACTCCTACGAGCAGTACTTC.

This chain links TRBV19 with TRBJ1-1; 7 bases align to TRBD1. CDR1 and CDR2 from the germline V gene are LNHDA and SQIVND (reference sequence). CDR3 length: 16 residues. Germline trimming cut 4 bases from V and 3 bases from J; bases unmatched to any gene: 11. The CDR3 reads CASSRPGGGGHTEAFF. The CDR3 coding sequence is TGTGCCAGTAGTAGACCAGGGGGAGGAGGGCACACTGAAGCTTTCTTT.

CDR3 residues: CSVGRGQEAFF. The CDR3 DNA reads as TGCAGCGTTGGGAGGGGGCAGGAAGCTTTCTTT. The J gene is TRBJ1-1, the V gene TRBV29-1; 7 bases map to TRBD1. There are 11 residues in the CDR3. Germline loops: CDR1 SQVTM, CDR2 ANQGSEA. V lost 4 bases to trimming and J lost 8 bases; unmatched junction nucleotides: 4.

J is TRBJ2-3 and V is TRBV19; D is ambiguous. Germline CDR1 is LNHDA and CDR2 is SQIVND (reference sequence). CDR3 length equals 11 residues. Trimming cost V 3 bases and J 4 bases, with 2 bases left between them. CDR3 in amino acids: CASSIADTQYF. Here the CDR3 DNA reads TGTGCCAGTAGTATCGCAGATACGCAGTATTTT.

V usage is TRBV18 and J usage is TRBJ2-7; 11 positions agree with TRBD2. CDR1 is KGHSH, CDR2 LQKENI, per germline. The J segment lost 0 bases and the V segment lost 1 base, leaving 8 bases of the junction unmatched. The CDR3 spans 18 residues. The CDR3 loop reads CASSPQGGTSGNSYEQYF. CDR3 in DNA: TGTGCCAGCTCACCACAAGGTGGGACTAGCGGTAACTCCTACGAGCAGTACTTC.

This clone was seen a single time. The CDR3 region has the DNA TGCAGCACCCAGTTAGCGGTTCAAGAGACCCAGTACTTC. This translates into CSTQLAVQETQYF. This rearrangement joins TRBV29-1 to TRBJ2-5; possible D gene TRBD2, 6 bases. This CDR3 has 13 residues. Germline V gene data show CDR1 as SQVTM and CDR2 as ANQGSEA. V lost 8 bases and J lost 2, with 15 bases in between. Full variable domain (rest looked up from reference TRBV29-1 and TRBJ2-5): SAVISQKPSRDICQRGTSLTIQCQVDSQVTMMFWYRQQPGQSLTLIATANQGSEATYESGFVIDKFPISRPNLTFSTLTVSNMSPEDSSIYLCSTQLAVQETQYFGPGTRLLVL.

The CDR3 region has the DNA TGTGCCAGCAGTCTCCGGCAGGGGTATAGAGGCACTGAAGCTTTCTTT. It specifies CASSLRQGYRGTEAFF. V and J are TRBV7-6 and TRBJ1-1, with D perhaps TRBD1 (6 bases). Between the trimmed V and J ends, which lost 6 bases and 4 bases, there was a span of 21 bases. Germline CDR1 and CDR2: SGHVS and FNYEAQ. The CDR3 is 16 amino acids. The full variable domain, completed using reference TRBV7-6 and TRBJ1-1, is GAGVSQSPRYKVTKRGQDVALRCDPISGHVSLYWYRQALGQGPEFLTYFNYEAQQDKSGLPNDRFSAERPEGSISTLTIQRTEQRDSAMYRCASSLRQGYRGTEAFFGQGTRLTVV.

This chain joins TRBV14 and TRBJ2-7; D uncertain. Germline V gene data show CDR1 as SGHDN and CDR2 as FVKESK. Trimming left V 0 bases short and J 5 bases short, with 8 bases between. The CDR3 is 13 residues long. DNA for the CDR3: TGTGCCAGCAGCCAAGAGAGAAGAGACGAGCAGTACTTC. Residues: CASSQERRDEQYF.

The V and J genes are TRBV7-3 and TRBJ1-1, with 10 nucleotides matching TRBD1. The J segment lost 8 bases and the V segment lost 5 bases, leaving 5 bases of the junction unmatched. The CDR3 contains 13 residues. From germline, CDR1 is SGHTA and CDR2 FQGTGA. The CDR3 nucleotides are TGTGCCAGCAGCCCGGGACAGGGGAGAGAAGCTTTCTTT. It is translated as CASSPGQGREAFF.

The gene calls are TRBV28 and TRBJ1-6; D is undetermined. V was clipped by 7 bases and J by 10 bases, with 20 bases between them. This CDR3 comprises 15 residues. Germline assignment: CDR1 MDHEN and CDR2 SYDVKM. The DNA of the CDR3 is TGTGCCAGCACCACGCGGGGTGGCGTTGTGTCACCCCTCCACTTT. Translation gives CASTTRGGVVSPLHF. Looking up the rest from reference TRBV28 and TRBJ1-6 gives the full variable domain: DVKVTQSSRYLVKRTGEKVFLECVQDMDHENMFWYRQDPGLGLRLIYFSYDVKMKEKGDIPEGYSVSREKKERFSLILESASTNQTSMYLCASTTRGGVVSPLHFGNGTRLTVT.

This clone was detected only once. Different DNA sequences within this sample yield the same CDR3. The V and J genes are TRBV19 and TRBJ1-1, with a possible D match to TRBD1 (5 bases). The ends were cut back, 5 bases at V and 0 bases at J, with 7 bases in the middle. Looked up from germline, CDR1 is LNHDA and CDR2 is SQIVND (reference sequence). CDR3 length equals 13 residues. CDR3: CASSQQVNTEAFF. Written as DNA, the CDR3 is TGTGCCAGTAGTCAACAGGTGAACACTGAAGCTTTCTTT.

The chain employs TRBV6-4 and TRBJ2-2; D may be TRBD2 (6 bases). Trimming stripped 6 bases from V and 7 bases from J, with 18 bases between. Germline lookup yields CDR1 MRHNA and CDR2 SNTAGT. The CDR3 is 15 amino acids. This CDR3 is CASRVADGVGGELFF. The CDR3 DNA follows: TGTGCCAGCAGAGTAGCGGACGGAGTGGGCGGGGAGCTGTTTTTT.

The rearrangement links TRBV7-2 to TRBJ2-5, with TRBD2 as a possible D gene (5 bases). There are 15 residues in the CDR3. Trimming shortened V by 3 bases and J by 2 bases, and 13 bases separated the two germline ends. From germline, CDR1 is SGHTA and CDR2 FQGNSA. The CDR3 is CASSFVSGIQETQYF. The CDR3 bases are TGTGCCAGCAGCTTTGTCAGCGGAATACAAGAGACCCAGTACTTC.

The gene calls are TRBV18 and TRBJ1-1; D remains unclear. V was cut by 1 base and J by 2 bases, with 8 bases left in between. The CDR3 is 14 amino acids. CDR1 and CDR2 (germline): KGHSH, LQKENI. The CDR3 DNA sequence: TGTGCCAGCTCACCACAGGGAGGAAACACTGAAGCTTTCTTT. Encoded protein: CASSPQGGNTEAFF.

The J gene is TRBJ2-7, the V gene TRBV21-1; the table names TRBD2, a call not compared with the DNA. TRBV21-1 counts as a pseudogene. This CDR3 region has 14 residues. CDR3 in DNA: TGTGCCAGCAGCAGTAGCGGGAACGGCTACGAGCAGTACTTC. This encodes CASSSSGNGYEQYF.

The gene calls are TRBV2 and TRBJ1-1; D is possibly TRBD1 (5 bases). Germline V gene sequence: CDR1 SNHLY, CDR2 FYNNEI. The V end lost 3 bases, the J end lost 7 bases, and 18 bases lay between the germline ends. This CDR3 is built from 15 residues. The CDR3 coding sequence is TGTGCCAGCAGTGAGAGCGGGGGGGGAAAGGGTGAAGCTTTCTTT. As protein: CASSESGGGKGEAFF. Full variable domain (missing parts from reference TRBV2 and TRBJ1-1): EPEVTQTPSHQVTQMGQEVILRCVPISNHLYFYWYRQILGQKVEFLVSFYNNEISEKSEIFDDQFSVERPDGSNFTLKIRSTKLEDSAMYFCASSESGGGKGEAFFGQGTRLTVV.

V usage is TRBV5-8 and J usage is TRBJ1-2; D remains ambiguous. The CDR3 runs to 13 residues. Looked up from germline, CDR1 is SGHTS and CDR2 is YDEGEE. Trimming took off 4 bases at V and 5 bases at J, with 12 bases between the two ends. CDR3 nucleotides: TGTGCCAGCAGCGGGAGGACCCAGTATGGCTACACCTTC. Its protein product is CASSGRTQYGYTF.

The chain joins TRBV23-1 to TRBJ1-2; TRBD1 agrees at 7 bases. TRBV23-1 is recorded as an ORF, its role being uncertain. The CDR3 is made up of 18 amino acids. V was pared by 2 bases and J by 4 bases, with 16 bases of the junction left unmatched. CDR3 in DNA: TGCGCCAGCAGTCAACCTACCAGGGGGACGGTTTGGGGCTATGGCTACACCTTC. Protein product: CASSQPTRGTVWGYGYTF.

CDR3 sequence reads: CASRTGGGYTF. CDR3 in DNA: TGTGCCAGCAGGACAGGTGGTGGCTACACCTTC. The rearrangement uses TRBV27 and TRBJ1-2; tentatively, D is TRBD1 (6 bases). V gave up 6 bases and J gave up 7 bases, with 9 bases separating them. Germline loops: CDR1 MNHEY, CDR2 SMNVEV (reference sequence). This CDR3 is built from 11 residues.

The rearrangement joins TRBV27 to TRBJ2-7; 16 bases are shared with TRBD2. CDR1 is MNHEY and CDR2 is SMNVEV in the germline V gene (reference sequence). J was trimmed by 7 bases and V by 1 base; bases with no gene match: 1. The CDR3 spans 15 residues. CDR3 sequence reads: CASSLLGLAGGEQYF. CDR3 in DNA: TGTGCCAGCAGTTTATTGGGACTAGCGGGAGGGGAGCAGTACTTC.

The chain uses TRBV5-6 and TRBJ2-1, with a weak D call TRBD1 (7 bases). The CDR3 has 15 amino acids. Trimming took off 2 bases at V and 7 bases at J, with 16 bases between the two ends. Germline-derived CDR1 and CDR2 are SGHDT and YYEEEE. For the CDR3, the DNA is TGTGCCAGCAGCTTAATTTCGACAGGGAGGAATGAGCAGTTCTTC. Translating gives CASSLISTGRNEQFF.

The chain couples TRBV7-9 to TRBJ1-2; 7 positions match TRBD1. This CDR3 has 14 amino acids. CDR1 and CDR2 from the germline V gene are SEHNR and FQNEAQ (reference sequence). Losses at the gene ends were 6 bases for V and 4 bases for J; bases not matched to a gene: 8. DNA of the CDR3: TGTGCCAGCAGACGTGGACAGGAAATCTATGGCTACACCTTC. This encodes CASRRGQEIYGYTF.

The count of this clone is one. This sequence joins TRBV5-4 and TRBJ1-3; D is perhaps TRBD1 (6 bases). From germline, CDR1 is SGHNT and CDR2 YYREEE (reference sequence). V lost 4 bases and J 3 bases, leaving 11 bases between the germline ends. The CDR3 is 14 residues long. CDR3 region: CASSTPGVGNTIYF. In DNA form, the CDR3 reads TGTGCCAGCAGCACCCCAGGGGTTGGAAACACCATATATTTT.

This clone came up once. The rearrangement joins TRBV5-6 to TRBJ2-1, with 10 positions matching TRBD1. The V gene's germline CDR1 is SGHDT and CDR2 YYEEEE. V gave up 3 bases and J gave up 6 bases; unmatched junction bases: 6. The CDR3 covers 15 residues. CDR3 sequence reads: CASSYRQGAGNEQFF. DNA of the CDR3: TGTGCCAGCAGCTACAGACAGGGGGCCGGCAATGAGCAGTTCTTC.

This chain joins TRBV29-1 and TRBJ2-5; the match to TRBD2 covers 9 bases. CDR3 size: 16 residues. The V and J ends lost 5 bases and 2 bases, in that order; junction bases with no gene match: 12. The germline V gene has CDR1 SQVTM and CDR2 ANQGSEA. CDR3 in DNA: TGCAGCGTTAGCGGGAGGCCTCTAAGTGCGCAAGAGACCCAGTACTTC. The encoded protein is CSVSGRPLSAQETQYF.

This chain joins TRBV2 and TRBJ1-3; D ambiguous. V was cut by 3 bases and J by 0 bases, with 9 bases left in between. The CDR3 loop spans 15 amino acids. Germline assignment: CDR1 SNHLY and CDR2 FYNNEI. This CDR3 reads CASSDLRASGNTIYF. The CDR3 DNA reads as TGTGCCAGCAGTGATTTGAGGGCCTCTGGAAACACCATATATTTT.

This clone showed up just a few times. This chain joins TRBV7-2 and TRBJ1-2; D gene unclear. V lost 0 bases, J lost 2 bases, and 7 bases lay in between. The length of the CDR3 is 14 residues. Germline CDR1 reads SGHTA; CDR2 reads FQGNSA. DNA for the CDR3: TGTGCCAGCAGCTTAGCGACTGACAACTATGGCTACACCTTC. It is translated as CASSLATDNYGYTF.

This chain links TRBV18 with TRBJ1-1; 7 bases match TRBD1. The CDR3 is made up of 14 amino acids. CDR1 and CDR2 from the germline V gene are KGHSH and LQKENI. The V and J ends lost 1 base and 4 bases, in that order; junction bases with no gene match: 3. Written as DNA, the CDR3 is TGTGCCAGCTCACCACGGCAGGGGGGCACTGAAGCTTTCTTT. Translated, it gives CASSPRQGGTEAFF.